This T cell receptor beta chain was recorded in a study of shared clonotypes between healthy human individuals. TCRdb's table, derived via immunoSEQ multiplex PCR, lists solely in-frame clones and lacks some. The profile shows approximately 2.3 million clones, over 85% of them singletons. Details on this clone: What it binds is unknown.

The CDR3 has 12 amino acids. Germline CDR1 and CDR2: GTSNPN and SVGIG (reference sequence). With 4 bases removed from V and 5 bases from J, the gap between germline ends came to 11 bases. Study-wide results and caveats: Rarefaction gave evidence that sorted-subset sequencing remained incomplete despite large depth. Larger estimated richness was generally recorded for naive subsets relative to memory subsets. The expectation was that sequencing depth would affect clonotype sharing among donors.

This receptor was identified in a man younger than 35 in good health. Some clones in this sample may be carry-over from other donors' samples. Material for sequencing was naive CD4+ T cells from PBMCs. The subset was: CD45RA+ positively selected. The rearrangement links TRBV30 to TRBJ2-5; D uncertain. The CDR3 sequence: CAWKARRETQYF. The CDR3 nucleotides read TGTGCCTGGAAGGCTAGACGGGAGACCCAGTACTTC. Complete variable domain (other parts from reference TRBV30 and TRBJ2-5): SQTIHQWPATLVQPVGSPLSLECTVEGTSNPNLYWYRQAAGRGLQLLFYSVGIGQISSEVPQNLSASRPQDRQFILSSKKLLLSDSGFYLCAWKARRETQYFGPGTRLLVL.